This TCR beta chain was sequenced for a study of spatial heterogeneity in lung cancer. Study summary: Detected beta-chain sequences consistently exceeded alpha-chain sequences. Findings of the study overall: TCRs found ubiquitously expanded in tumor appeared in blood more at resection than at follow-up.

In regard to this clonotype: Its antigen is as yet unknown.

Time point of the sample: sample taken at primary tumor resection. Whole RNA was taken from tumor, nontumor lung or frozen PBMC; it was then sequenced unsorted. The approximately 70 donors had untreated early-stage non-small cell lung cancer. One entry per CDR3 protein results from TCRdb running MiXCR on the 5' RACE reads. The table records 50,000 to 55,000 distinct CDR3 sequences, around 6.7% of them present only once. V was pared by 6 bases and J by 2 bases, with 17 bases between. The CDR3 sequence is 14 residues long. Germline V gene data show CDR1 as DFQATT and CDR2 as SNEGSKA (reference sequence).

V gene TRBV20-1 combines with J gene TRBJ2-7, with a weak D call TRBD2 (5 bases). The sequencing here drew on PBMCs, taken at surgery. This sequence was found in a female donor with early-stage non-small cell lung cancer. The CDR3, as DNA: TGCAGTGCCATACATGGACTCCCTCCCTACGAGCAGTACTTC. It encodes CSAIHGLPPYEQYF.